The 17 T cell receptor beta chains in this list originate from one sample, sequenced in a study of T cell repertoires in cytomegalovirus infection (dated by TCRdb to the late 2010s). The run used an Illumina HiSeq 1500. TCRdb itself trimmed the public reads at Q25 with fastp, ran MiXCR and retained productive beta chains. Rows matching on CDR3 protein sequence are summarized as one entry with the most common DNA and genes. Recorded for this sample are about 740,000 distinct CDR3 sequences; about 40% of them occurred a single time. Of the sample, about 2.8% is held by the ten largest clones. The specimen sequenced was PBMCs. Receptors originate from a human donor in good health (CMV status not recorded). Some clones in this sample may be carry-over from other donors' samples.

V usage is TRBV19 and J usage is TRBJ2-3; D gene ambiguous. Between the trimmed V and J ends, which lost 3 bases and 3 bases, there was a span of 13 bases. This CDR3 is 15 amino acids long. Germline lookup yields CDR1 LNHDA and CDR2 SQIVND (reference sequence). The CDR3 DNA sequence: TGTGCCAGTAGTATTGGCCCATTGGCGACAGATACGCAGTATTTT. Amino acid sequence: CASSIGPLATDTQYF.

This chain links TRBV6-6 with TRBJ1-5, with 8 nucleotides matching TRBD1. The J segment lost 0 bases and the V segment lost 5 bases, leaving 18 bases of the junction unmatched. Germline lookup yields CDR1 MNHNY and CDR2 SVGAGI (reference sequence). The CDR3 spans 20 residues. CDR3 in amino acids: CASSPGPTPGQEYSNQPQHF. The CDR3 region has the DNA TGTGCCAGCAGTCCCGGCCCAACCCCGGGACAGGAATATAGCAATCAGCCCCAGCATTTT.

This clonotype showed up just a few times. The rearrangement joins TRBV20-1 to TRBJ1-5, with 10 bases aligning to TRBD1. The germline V gene has CDR1 DFQATT and CDR2 SNEGSKA (reference sequence). The V and J ends lost 4 bases and 3 bases, in that order; junction bases with no gene match: 3. The CDR3 is 14 residues long. The DNA of the CDR3 is TGCAGTGCTAATGGACAGGGGGTCAATCAGCCCCAGCATTTT. Protein product: CSANGQGVNQPQHF.

V usage is TRBV5-1 and J usage is TRBJ1-6; 7 nucleotides align to TRBD1. Per the germline V gene, CDR1 is SGHRS and CDR2 is YFSETQ. The V gene end was trimmed by 0 bases and the J gene end by 8 bases; junction bases not matched to a gene: 5. The length of the CDR3 is 15 residues. CDR3 coding DNA: TGCGCCAGCAGCTTGGAGGGGGCCCGGGATTCACCCCTCCACTTT. Its translation: CASSLEGARDSPLHF.

Concerning this clonotype itself: A much larger clone lies a single base off, so this may be a read error. The chain has TRBV7-2 and TRBJ2-7; D is possibly TRBD2 (5 bases). The CDR3 is made up of 12 amino acids. CDR1 SGHTA and CDR2 FQGNSA come from the germline V gene. CDR3 sequence (DNA): TGTTCCAGCAGCTTAGAGGGCAGACAGCAGTACTTC. This sequence encodes CSSSLEGRQQYF.

The rearrangement joins TRBV7-3 to TRBJ2-3; D is possibly TRBD2 (5 bases). The CDR3 consists of 16 residues. The V and J ends lost 5 bases and 1 base respectively, with 16 bases between them. Germline lookup yields CDR1 SGHTA and CDR2 FQGTGA. The CDR3 loop is CASSDMARARTDTQYF. CDR3 sequence (DNA): TGTGCCAGCAGCGATATGGCGCGGGCCCGCACAGATACGCAGTATTTT.

This clonotype was recorded a few times. This sequence joins TRBV19 and TRBJ2-2, with D possibly being TRBD1 (6 bases). Germline V gene sequence: CDR1 LNHDA, CDR2 SQIVND (reference sequence). V lost 3 bases and J 6 bases, leaving 17 bases between the germline ends. The CDR3 is made up of 16 amino acids. The CDR3 bases are TGTGCCAGTAGTATTTGGACAGTGACGGGTGCCGGGGAGCTGTTTTTT. Its translation: CASSIWTVTGAGELFF.

This clonotype occurred a few times. The rearrangement uses TRBV7-3 and TRBJ2-3; D ambiguous. Germline assignment: CDR1 SGHTA and CDR2 FQGTGA. Trimming took 5 bases from V and 6 from J, leaving 12 bases between them. The CDR3 consists of 13 residues. CDR3 protein: CASSPTPPDTQYF. For the CDR3, the DNA is TGTGCCAGCAGCCCAACCCCCCCTGATACGCAGTATTTT.

This clonotype was observed a handful of times. The V and J genes are TRBV12-3 or TRBV12-4 and TRBJ1-5; D is perhaps TRBD1 (5 bases). V lost 3 bases and J lost 6, with 15 bases in between. This CDR3 spans 15 amino acids. CDR3 sequence reads: CASSFIGAPSQPQHF. The CDR3 coding sequence is TGTGCCAGCAGTTTTATAGGGGCACCAAGTCAGCCCCAGCATTTT.

The chain couples TRBV7-9 to TRBJ1-1; no firm D call. CDR1 and CDR2 (germline): SEHNR, FQNEAQ (reference sequence). This CDR3 is built from 12 residues. V lost 6 bases to trimming and J lost 3 bases, with 8 bases between them. The CDR3 coding sequence is TGTGCCAGCAGGCCGGTGGACACTGAAGCTTTCTTT. Translating gives CASRPVDTEAFF.

This rearrangement joins TRBV19 to TRBJ1-5; 7 bases align to TRBD1. V lost 5 bases to trimming and J lost 5 bases; unmatched junction nucleotides: 6. The CDR3 is 14 amino acids. Germline lookup yields CDR1 LNHDA and CDR2 SQIVND (reference sequence). The CDR3 is CASSVYRGHQPQHF. DNA of the CDR3: TGTGCCAGTAGTGTCTACAGGGGCCATCAGCCCCAGCATTTT.

This clonotype was seen ten or more times. CDR3 nucleotides: TGTGCCAGCAGTTTACGGGGGGCGACCGGGGAGCTGTTTTTT. It specifies CASSLRGATGELFF. The V gene is TRBV12-3 or TRBV12-4, the J gene TRBJ2-2, with a weak D call TRBD2 (7 bases). V lost 2 bases and J 5 bases, leaving 9 bases between the germline ends. There are 14 residues in the CDR3.

In this sample, this clonotype turned up a few times. The chain recombines TRBV7-9 with TRBJ1-5; TRBD1 agrees at 8 bases. The CDR3 sequence is 16 residues long. Looked up from germline, CDR1 is SEHNR and CDR2 is FQNEAQ (reference sequence). V trimming: 5 bases; J trimming: 0 bases; junction bases outside the gene matches: 6. The CDR3 coding sequence is TGTGCCAGCAGCCCAGGGACAGGTTATAGCAATCAGCCCCAGCATTTT. As protein: CASSPGTGYSNQPQHF.

The chain has TRBV4-1 and TRBJ1-4; 8 nucleotides align to TRBD1. The germline V gene has CDR1 MGHRA and CDR2 YSYEKL. V was clipped by 4 bases and J by 8 bases; unmatched bases: 9. This CDR3 is built from 15 residues. CDR3 region: CASSRSDREGEKLFF. In DNA form, the CDR3 reads TGCGCCAGCAGCCGTTCGGACAGGGAGGGGGAAAAACTGTTTTTT.

CDR3: CSVIRRDYEQYF. CDR3 sequence (DNA): TGCAGCGTTATTAGGCGGGACTACGAGCAGTACTTC. The chain carries TRBV29-1 and TRBJ2-7; the D gene is possibly TRBD2 (6 bases). Trimming took off 5 bases at V and 3 bases at J, with 11 bases between the two ends. The CDR3 runs 12 residues. Germline V gene sequence: CDR1 SQVTM, CDR2 ANQGSEA.

The V gene is TRBV12-3 or TRBV12-4, the J gene TRBJ1-1, with D uncertain. CDR3 length: 13 amino acids. Trimming left V 5 bases short and J 1 base short, with 8 bases between. The CDR3 DNA sequence: TGTGCCAGCAGTCCCCGATCGAACACTGAAGCTTTCTTT. This codes for CASSPRSNTEAFF.

This clonotype was counted a few times. CDR3 protein: CASKGTVDTQYF. The CDR3 DNA reads as TGTGCCAGCAAGGGGACCGTCGATACGCAGTATTTT. This chain uses TRBV27 with TRBJ2-3; D may correspond to TRBD1 or TRBD2 (5 bases each). The V gene lost 7 bases and the J gene lost 6 bases, with 11 bases spanning the gap. The CDR3 has 12 amino acids. Germline loops: CDR1 MNHEY, CDR2 SMNVEV (reference sequence).